This T cell receptor beta chain was observed in a study of cytomegalovirus exposure and HLA in healthy donors. This clone was seen only a few times. Its antigen is currently unknown. The V end lost 5 bases, the J end lost 4 bases, and 12 bases lay between the germline ends. The length of the CDR3 is 14 residues. CDR1 SGHTA and CDR2 FQGNSA come from the germline V gene. Broader study findings: Later examination showed HLA-associated TCR beta chains had greater clonal expansion than equally common others.

The study ran its PCR with 60 Vbeta and 13 Jbeta primers. This table comes from immunoSEQ multiplex PCR, and its TCRdb copy is limited to in-frame clones, with some not included. The sample records 100,000 to 150,000 clones, about 10% being singletons. This sequence originates from a woman aged 18 to 35 in good health and CMV-seropositive. Material: PBMCs. The rearrangement links TRBV7-2 to TRBJ1-5; weak D call: TRBD1 (5 bases). The CDR3, as DNA: TGTGCCAGCAGCCGCACGGGGGGTAATCAGCCCCAGCATTTT. This gives the protein CASSRTGGNQPQHF.